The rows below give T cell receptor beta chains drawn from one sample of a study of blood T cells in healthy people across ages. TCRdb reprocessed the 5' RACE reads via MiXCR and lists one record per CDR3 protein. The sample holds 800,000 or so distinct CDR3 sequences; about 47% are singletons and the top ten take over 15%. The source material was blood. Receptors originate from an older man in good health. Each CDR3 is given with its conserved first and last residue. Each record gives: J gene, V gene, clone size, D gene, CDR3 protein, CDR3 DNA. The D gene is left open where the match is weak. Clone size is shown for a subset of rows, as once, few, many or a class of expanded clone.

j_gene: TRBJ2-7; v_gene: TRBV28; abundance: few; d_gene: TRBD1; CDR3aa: CASSNSGTGHGEQYF; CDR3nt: TGTGCCAGCAGTAATTCCGGGACAGGCCATGGCGAGCAGTACTTC
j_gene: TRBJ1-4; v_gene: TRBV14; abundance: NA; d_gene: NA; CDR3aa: CASSPLRHRSEKLFF; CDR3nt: TGTGCCAGCAGCCCCCTAAGACATAGGAGTGAAAAACTGTTTTTT
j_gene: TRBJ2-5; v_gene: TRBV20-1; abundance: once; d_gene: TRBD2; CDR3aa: CSASGTSGREETQYF; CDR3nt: TGCAGTGCTAGTGGGACTAGCGGGAGGGAAGAGACCCAGTACTTC
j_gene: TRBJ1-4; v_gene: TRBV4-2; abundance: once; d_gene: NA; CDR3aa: CASSQPGATNEKLFF; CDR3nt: TGTGCCAGCAGCCAACCAGGAGCAACTAATGAAAAACTGTTTTTT
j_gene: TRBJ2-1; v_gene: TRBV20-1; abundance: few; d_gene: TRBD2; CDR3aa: CSATYRQRESSYNEQFF; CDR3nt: TGCAGTGCAACATATCGGCAGCGGGAGAGCTCCTACAATGAGCAGTTCTTC
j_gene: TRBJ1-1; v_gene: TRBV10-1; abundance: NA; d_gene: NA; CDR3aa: CASSGGTGAAEAFF; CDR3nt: TGCGCCAGCAGTGGTGGGACTGGGGCCGCTGAAGCTTTCTTT
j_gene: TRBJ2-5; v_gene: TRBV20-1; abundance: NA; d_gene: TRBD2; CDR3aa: CSSGETSGTALRTQYF; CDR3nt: TGCTCCTCAGGCGAGACTAGCGGGACCGCCTTGCGGACCCAGTACTTC
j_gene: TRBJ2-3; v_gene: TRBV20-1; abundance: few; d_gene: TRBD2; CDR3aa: CSASVGRAGDTQYF; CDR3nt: TGCAGTGCTAGTGTGGGGAGGGCGGGTGATACGCAGTATTTT
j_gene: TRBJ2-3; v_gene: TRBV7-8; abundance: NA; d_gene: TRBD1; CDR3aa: CASSRTGVEDTQYF; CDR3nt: TGTGCCAGCAGCCGGACAGGGGTCGAAGATACGCAGTATTTT
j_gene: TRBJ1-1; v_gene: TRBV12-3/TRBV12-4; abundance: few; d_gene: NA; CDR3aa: CASSVKGRTEAFF; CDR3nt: TGTGCCAGCAGTGTAAAGGGGAGAACTGAAGCTTTCTTT
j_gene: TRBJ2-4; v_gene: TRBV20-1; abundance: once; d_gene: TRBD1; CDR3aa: CSARDQRDRADIQYF; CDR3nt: TGCAGTGCTAGAGATCAGAGAGACAGGGCTGACATTCAGTACTTC
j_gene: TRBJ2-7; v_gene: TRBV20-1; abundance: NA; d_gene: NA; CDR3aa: CSADEGSTYEQYF; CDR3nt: TGCAGTGCAGACGAGGGCTCAACCTACGAGCAGTACTTC
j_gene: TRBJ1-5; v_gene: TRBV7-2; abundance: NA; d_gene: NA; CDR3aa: CASSSTGQPQHF; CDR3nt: TGTGCCAGCAGTTCTACCGGTCAGCCCCAGCATTTT
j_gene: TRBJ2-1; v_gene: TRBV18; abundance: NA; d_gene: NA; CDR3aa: CASSPKVANYNEQFF; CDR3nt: TGTGCCAGCTCACCAAAAGTTGCAAACTACAATGAGCAGTTCTTC
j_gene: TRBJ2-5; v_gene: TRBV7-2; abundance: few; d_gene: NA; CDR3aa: CASSLASGTPPSSETQYF; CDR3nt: TGTGCCAGCAGCTTAGCTTCGGGCACCCCCCCATCATCAGAGACCCAGTACTTC
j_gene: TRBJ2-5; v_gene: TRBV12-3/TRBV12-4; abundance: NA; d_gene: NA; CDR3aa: CASMRENQETQYF; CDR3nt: TGTGCCAGCATGCGGGAAAACCAAGAGACCCAGTACTTC
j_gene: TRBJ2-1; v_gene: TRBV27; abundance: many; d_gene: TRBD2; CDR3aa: CASSLLSSGGTNEQFF; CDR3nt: TGTGCCAGCAGTTTGCTCTCTAGCGGGGGTACAAATGAGCAGTTCTTC
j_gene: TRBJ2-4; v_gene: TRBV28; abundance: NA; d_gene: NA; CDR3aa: CASSDTGTAKNIQYF; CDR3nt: TGTGCCAGCAGTGATACCGGGACCGCCAAAAACATTCAGTACTTC